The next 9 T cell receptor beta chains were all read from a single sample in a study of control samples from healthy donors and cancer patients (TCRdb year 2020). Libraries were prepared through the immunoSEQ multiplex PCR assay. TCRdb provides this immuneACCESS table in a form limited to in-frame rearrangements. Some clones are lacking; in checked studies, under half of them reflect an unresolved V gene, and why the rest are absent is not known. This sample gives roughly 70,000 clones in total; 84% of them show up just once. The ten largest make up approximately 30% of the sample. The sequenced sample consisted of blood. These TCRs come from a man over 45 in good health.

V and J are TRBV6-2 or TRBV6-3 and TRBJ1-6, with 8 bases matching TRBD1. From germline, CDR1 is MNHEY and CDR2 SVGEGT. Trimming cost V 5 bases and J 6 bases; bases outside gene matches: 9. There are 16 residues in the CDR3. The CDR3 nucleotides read TGTGCCAGCAGTACGAAGACAGGGGTCAGTAATTCACCCCTCCACTTT. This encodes CASSTKTGVSNSPLHF.

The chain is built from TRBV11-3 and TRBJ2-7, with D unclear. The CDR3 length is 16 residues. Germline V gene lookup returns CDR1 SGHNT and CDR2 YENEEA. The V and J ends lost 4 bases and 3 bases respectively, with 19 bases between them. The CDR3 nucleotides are TGTGCCAGCAGCTCCGGTGCGCACACCAACCTCTACGAGCAGTACTTC. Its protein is CASSSGAHTNLYEQYF.

Here the CDR3 DNA reads TGCGCCAGCAGCTTTACCGGGATAATCGGCGAAAAACTGTTTTTT. Amino acid sequence: CASSFTGIIGEKLFF. The rearrangement uses TRBV5-1 and TRBJ1-4; D unresolved. CDR3 length: 15 amino acids. Between the trimmed V and J ends, which lost 2 bases and 8 bases, there was a span of 16 bases. Germline values: CDR1 SGHRS, CDR2 YFSETQ.

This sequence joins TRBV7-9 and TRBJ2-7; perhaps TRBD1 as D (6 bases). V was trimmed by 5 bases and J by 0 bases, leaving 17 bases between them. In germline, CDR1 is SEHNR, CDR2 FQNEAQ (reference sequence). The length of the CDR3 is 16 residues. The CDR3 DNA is TGTGCCAGCAGCGTATGGCCCGACAGGAGCTCCTACGAGCAGTACTTC. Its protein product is CASSVWPDRSSYEQYF.

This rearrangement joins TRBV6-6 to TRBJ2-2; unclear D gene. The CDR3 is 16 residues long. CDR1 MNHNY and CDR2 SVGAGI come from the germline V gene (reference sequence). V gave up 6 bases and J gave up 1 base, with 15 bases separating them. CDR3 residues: CASSFDQELNTGELFF. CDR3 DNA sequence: TGTGCCAGCAGCTTCGACCAGGAACTGAACACCGGGGAGCTGTTTTTT.

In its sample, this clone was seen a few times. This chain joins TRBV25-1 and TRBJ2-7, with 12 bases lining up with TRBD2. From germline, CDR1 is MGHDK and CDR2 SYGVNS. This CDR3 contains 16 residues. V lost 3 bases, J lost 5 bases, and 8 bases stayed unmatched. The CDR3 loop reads CASSDPLAGGQDEQYF. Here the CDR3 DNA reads TGTGCCAGCAGTGATCCCCTAGCGGGAGGGCAAGACGAGCAGTACTTC.

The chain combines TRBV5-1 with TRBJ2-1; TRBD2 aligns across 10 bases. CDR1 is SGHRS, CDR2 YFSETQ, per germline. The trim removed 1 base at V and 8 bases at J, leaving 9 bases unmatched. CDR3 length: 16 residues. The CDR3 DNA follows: TGCGCCAGCAGCTTGAGCAGCGGGGGGGCGGTTTATGAGCAGTTCTTC. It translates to CASSLSSGGAVYEQFF.

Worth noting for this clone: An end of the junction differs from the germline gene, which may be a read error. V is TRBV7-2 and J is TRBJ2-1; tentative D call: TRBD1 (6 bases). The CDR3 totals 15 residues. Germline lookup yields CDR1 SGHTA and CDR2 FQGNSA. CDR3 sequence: CASSLEQGPHNEQFF. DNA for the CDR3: TGTGCCAGCAGTTTAGAGCAGGGGCCCCACAATGAGCAGTTCTTC.

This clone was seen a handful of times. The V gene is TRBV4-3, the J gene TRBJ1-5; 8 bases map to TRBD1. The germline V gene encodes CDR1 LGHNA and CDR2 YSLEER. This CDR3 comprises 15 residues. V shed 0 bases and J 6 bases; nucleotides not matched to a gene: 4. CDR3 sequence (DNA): TGCGCCAGCAGCCAAGATCGGACAGGGTTTCAGCCCCAGCATTTT. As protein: CASSQDRTGFQPQHF.